The text below deals with one T cell receptor (beta chain). Its matching antigen is unknown. The data were taken from a study of cytomegalovirus exposure and HLA in healthy donors. Looking at the study overall: One earlier analysis, a look at approximately 180 million T cells, found some 110 million unique TCR beta sequences. Findings and limits, study-wide: A later analysis reportedly found that, within productive TCRs, an Asian-associated ancestry cluster had fewer N-insertions than the mean observed across the roughly 670 donors. Among TCR beta chains, those listed as cytomegalovirus-associated numbered around 160.

In the PCR, 60 Vbeta and 13 Jbeta primers were used. In the original analysis: Later, some 75 million unique TCR beta chains were counted in an analysis, and about 12 million of them were shared. The data were produced by immunoSEQ multiplex PCR, yet TCRdb's version contains in-frame clones alone and is incomplete. V, J and clone size are those of that table, while D and trimming were read from the DNA. The sample includes 200,000 to 250,000 clones, 70% to 85% seen only once; the top ten take under 0.25%. From germline, CDR1 is KGHSH and CDR2 LQKENI. V gave up 3 bases and J gave up 8 bases; unmatched junction bases: 3. CDR3 length: 12 amino acids.

This sequence was found in a girl aged 2 to 9 in good health and CMV-seronegative. The rearrangement links TRBV18 to TRBJ1-1, with 7 bases matching TRBD1. Sequenced input: PBMCs. CDR3 residues: CASSPTGWEAFF. The CDR3 DNA sequence: TGTGCCAGCTCACCGACAGGGTGGGAAGCTTTCTTT.